One sample yielded the 17 T cell receptor beta chains listed below, sequenced in a study of cytomegalovirus exposure and HLA in healthy donors listed by TCRdb under 2017. Libraries were built with the immunoSEQ multiplex PCR assay. The multiplex PCR relied on a mix of 60 forward primers for TCR Vbeta segments and 13 reverse primers for TCR Jbeta segments. What TCRdb holds here is the immuneACCESS table cut down to in-frame rearrangements. Part of the clones is not present; checked against another copy, under half of the missing clones reflect an unresolved V gene, and the others are unexplained. The sample table on file contains about 140,000 clones. About 2.3% of the sample belongs to the ten largest clones. The sample consisted of PBMCs. These receptors all stem from a woman aged 18-29 years in good health and CMV-seronegative.

Here the CDR3 reads CASSKWGEGTEAFF. CDR3 bases: TGTGCCAGTAGTAAATGGGGGGAGGGCACTGAAGCTTTCTTT. This chain links TRBV19 with TRBJ1-1, with a weak D call TRBD1 (5 bases). Germline CDR1 and CDR2: LNHDA and SQIVND (reference sequence). Trimming removed 4 bases at V and 4 bases at J, with 13 bases between. The CDR3 is made up of 14 amino acids.

The rearrangement links TRBV7-2 to TRBJ2-3; D call uncertain. In germline, CDR1 is SGHTA, CDR2 FQGNSA. This CDR3 has 14 residues. V lost 1 base to trimming and J lost 8 bases, with 13 bases between them. CDR3: CASSLVRLSGTQYF. The CDR3 DNA is TGTGCCAGCAGCTTAGTCAGACTTTCGGGTACGCAGTATTTT.

The chain links TRBV7-9 to TRBJ2-3, with D perhaps matching TRBD1 (6 bases). Trimming cost V 0 bases and J 0 bases, with 13 bases left between them. The CDR3 totals 17 residues. Germline V gives CDR1 SEHNR, CDR2 FQNEAQ (reference sequence). The CDR3 coding sequence is TGTGCCAGCAGCTTAGCTCTGGACAGCCTCAGCACAGATACGCAGTATTTT. Its translation is CASSLALDSLSTDTQYF.

The chain has TRBV5-6 and TRBJ1-2; D unclear. Germline V gene sequence: CDR1 SGHDT, CDR2 YYEEEE. CDR3 length: 14 residues. Between the trimmed V and J ends, which lost 4 bases and 3 bases, there was a span of 13 bases. The CDR3 bases are TGTGCCAGCAGCCCTGGAGGCGTCGACTATGGCTACACCTTC. Amino acids: CASSPGGVDYGYTF.

Here the CDR3 DNA reads TGTGCCAGCAGCTCAGCCCCGGACAGGCCTAACTATGGCTACACCTTC. As protein: CASSSAPDRPNYGYTF. The chain joins TRBV7-9 to TRBJ1-2, with 7 positions matching TRBD1. The CDR3 loop spans 16 amino acids. Germline V lookup: CDR1 SEHNR, CDR2 FQNEAQ (reference sequence). V was pared by 4 bases and J by 0 bases, with 8 bases of the junction left unmatched.

The CDR3 protein is CASSHGTAGNTIYF. The CDR3 region has the DNA TGTGCCAGTAGTCACGGGACAGCTGGAAACACCATATATTTT. The chain combines TRBV19 with TRBJ1-3, with 7 bases fitting TRBD1. CDR1 and CDR2 from the germline V gene are LNHDA and SQIVND (reference sequence). The CDR3 spans 14 residues. The V segment lost 5 bases and the J segment 2 bases; nucleotides outside the gene matches: 3.

The chain couples TRBV18 to TRBJ2-3; 8 positions agree with TRBD2. Germline CDR1 reads KGHSH; CDR2 reads LQKENI. This CDR3 spans 16 amino acids. The trim removed 3 bases at V and 0 bases at J, leaving 5 bases unmatched. CDR3 residues: CASSPTGLVSTDTQYF. DNA of the CDR3: TGTGCCAGCTCACCTACGGGACTAGTCAGCACAGATACGCAGTATTTT.

V is TRBV21-1 and J is TRBJ1-5. TRBV21-1 is classified as a pseudogene. The CDR3 sequence is 14 residues long. The CDR3 DNA reads TGTGCCAGCAGCAAATTTGGGGGGGATCAGCCCCAGCATTTT. It translates to CASSKFGGDQPQHF.

The chain uses TRBV6-1 and TRBJ2-5; D might be TRBD2 (5 bases). The germline V gene encodes CDR1 MNHNS and CDR2 SASEGT. V lost 2 bases and J 5 bases, leaving 12 bases between the germline ends. The CDR3 has 14 amino acids. The CDR3 loop reads CASSEPRAWETQYF. The CDR3 bases are TGTGCCAGCAGTGAACCGAGGGCCTGGGAGACCCAGTACTTC.

The chain carries TRBV5-1 and TRBJ2-1, with 9 bases aligning to TRBD2. Losses at the gene ends were 4 bases for V and 5 bases for J; bases not matched to a gene: 7. The CDR3 is 15 amino acids. The V gene's germline CDR1 is SGHRS and CDR2 YFSETQ. The CDR3 DNA is TGCGCCAGCAGCCCCGGACTAGCGAGAAACAATGAGCAGTTCTTC. As protein: CASSPGLARNNEQFF.

This chain links TRBV25-1 with TRBJ1-5; D is perhaps TRBD1 (6 bases). The CDR3 length is 15 residues. From germline, CDR1 is MGHDK and CDR2 SYGVNS. V lost 1 base and J lost 4, with 11 bases in between. The CDR3 coding sequence is TGTGCCAGCAGTGAATCTTCCAGGGGTAATCAGCCCCAGCATTTT. It specifies CASSESSRGNQPQHF.

The J gene is TRBJ2-5, the V gene TRBV29-1, with 10 bases aligning to TRBD1. V lost 7 bases, J lost 4 bases, and 9 bases stayed unmatched. CDR1 is SQVTM and CDR2 is ANQGSEA in the germline V gene. The CDR3 consists of 14 residues. CDR3 amino acids: CSGGDRGGGETQYF. The CDR3 coding sequence is TGCAGCGGGGGGGACAGGGGCGGAGGAGAGACCCAGTACTTC. The entire variable domain, with the rest obtained from reference TRBV29-1 and TRBJ2-5, is as follows: SAVISQKPSRDICQRGTSLTIQCQVDSQVTMMFWYRQQPGQSLTLIATANQGSEATYESGFVIDKFPISRPNLTFSTLTVSNMSPEDSSIYLCSGGDRGGGETQYFGPGTRLLVL.

V is TRBV5-1 and J is TRBJ2-7, with TRBD2 matching 11 bases. The germline gives CDR1 SGHRS, CDR2 YFSETQ. With V trimmed by 6 bases and J by 1 base, 12 bases remained unmatched. CDR3 length: 17 amino acids. CDR3 coding DNA: TGCGCCAGCACCCTCGGACTAGCGGGTAATAAATCCTACGAGCAGTACTTC. Translating it yields CASTLGLAGNKSYEQYF.

The V and J genes are TRBV7-2 and TRBJ1-2; 8 bases match TRBD1. The CDR3 is 15 amino acids. Germline V gives CDR1 SGHTA, CDR2 FQGNSA. V was clipped by 1 base and J by 6 bases; unmatched bases: 7. CDR3 nucleotides: TGTGCCAGCAGCTTAGTAGGGACAGGAGTTGATGGCTACACCTTC. It translates to CASSLVGTGVDGYTF.

This rearrangement joins TRBV5-6 to TRBJ2-1, with 10 nucleotides matching TRBD2. Germline V gives CDR1 SGHDT, CDR2 YYEEEE. This CDR3 has 14 amino acids. The ends lost 2 bases at V and 5 bases at J; junction bases unmatched: 1. The CDR3 loop is CASSFGTSDNEQFF. The CDR3 DNA reads as TGTGCCAGCAGCTTCGGGACTAGCGACAATGAGCAGTTCTTC.

The J gene is TRBJ1-4, the V gene TRBV7-8, with 9 bases that match TRBD1. J was trimmed by 1 base and V by 5 bases; bases with no gene match: 5. This CDR3 region has 16 residues. Per the germline V gene, CDR1 is SGHVS and CDR2 is FQNEAQ. The CDR3 is CASSIGQGRTNEKLFF. CDR3 DNA sequence: TGTGCCAGCAGCATCGGACAGGGGAGAACTAATGAAAAACTGTTTTTT.

The chain recombines TRBV5-1 with TRBJ1-2; maybe TRBD1 (5 bases). The CDR3 has 14 residues. The V end lost 3 bases, the J end lost 4 bases, and 13 bases lay between the germline ends. Per germline, CDR1 SGHRS and CDR2 YFSETQ. The CDR3: CASSSTLDTYGYTF. CDR3 sequence (DNA): TGCGCCAGCAGCTCCACACTGGACACCTATGGCTACACCTTC.